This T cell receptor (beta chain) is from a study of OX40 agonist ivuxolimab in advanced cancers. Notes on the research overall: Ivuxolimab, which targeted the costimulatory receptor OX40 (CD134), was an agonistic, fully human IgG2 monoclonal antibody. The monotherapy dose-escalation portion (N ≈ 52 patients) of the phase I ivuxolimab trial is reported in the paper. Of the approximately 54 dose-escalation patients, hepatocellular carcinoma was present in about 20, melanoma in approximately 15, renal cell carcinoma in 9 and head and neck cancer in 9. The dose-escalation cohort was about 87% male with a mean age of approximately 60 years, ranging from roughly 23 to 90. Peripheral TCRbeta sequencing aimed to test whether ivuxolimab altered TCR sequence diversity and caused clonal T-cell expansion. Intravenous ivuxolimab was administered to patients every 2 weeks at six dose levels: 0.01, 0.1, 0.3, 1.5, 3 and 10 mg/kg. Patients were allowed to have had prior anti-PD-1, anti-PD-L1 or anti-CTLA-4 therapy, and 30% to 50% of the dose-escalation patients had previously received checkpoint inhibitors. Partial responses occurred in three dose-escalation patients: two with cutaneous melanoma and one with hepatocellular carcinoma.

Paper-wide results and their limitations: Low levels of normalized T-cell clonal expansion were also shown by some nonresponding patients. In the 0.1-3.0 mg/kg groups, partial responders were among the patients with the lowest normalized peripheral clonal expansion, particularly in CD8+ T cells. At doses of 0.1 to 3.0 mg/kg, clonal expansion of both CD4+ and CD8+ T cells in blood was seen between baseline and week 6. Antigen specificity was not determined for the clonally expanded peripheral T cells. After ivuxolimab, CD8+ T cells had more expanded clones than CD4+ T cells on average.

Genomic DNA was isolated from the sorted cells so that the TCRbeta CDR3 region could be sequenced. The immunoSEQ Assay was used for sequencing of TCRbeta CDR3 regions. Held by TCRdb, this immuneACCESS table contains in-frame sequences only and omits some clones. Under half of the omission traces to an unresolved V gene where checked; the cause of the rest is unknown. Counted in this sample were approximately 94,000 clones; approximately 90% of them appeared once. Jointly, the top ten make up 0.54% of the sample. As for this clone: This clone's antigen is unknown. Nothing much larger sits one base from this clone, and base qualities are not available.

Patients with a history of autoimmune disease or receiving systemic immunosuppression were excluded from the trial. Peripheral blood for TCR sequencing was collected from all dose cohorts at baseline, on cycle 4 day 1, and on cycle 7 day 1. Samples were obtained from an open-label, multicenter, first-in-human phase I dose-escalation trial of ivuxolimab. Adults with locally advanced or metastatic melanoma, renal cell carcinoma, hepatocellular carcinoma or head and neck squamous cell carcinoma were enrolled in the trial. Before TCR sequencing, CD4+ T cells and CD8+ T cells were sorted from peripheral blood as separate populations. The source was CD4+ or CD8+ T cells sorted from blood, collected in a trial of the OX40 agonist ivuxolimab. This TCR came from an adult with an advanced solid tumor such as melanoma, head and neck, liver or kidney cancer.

The DNA is as follows: TGTGCCAGCAGTTACCGGGGATTGAACACTGAAGCTTTCTTT. This is translated as CASSYRGLNTEAFF. The sequence joins TRBV6-5 to TRBJ1-1, with the identity of the D gene unclear. In the germline V gene, CDR1 corresponds to MNHEY and CDR2 to SVGAGI. Relative to germline, V is 2 bases shorter and J is 0 bases shorter, with 7 bases between their ends. Counted from cysteine to phenylalanine, this CDR3 has 14 amino acids. CDR3 DNA is the only sequence kept; it has 42 bases, read in frame from the first base.